The source of this T cell receptor beta chain is a study of blood T cell repertoires in COVID-19. The V end was cut by 3 bases, the J end by 0 bases, with 12 bases between. This CDR3 is 16 amino acids long. Germline CDR1 reads MDHEN; CDR2 reads SYDVKM. Method: immunoSEQ multiplex PCR; TCRdb's copy keeps in-frame clones and lacks some. The data contain fewer than 50,000 clones, approximately 80% of them singletons. This clone was detected a few times. Material for sequencing was peripheral blood. The chain joins TRBV28 to TRBJ1-5, with D unclear. This TCR came from a man between 65 and 79 years old with acute or convalescent COVID-19. In nucleotides, the CDR3 is TGTGCCAGCAGTTTCCAGGCCGGCTATAGCAATCAGCCCCAGCATTTT. It specifies CASSFQAGYSNQPQHF.